The 6 T cell receptor beta chains below come from one sample, sequenced in a study of T cells in Graves' hyperthyroidism and ophthalmopathy. The investigators amplified TCR beta CDR3 regions from RNA transcripts. The TCR CDR3 was amplified in a first-round RT-PCR using the HTBI primer set. One entry per CDR3 protein, called by TCRdb with MiXCR from the multiplex PCR reads. The data hold more than 300,000 distinct CDR3 sequences, with about 17% observed a single time. Sequenced: blood. Source of these receptors: a woman aged 25 to 39 with Graves' hyperthyroidism that later progressed to Graves' ophthalmopathy.

V gene TRBV30 combines with J gene TRBJ1-4; no firm D call. Germline V gene lookup returns CDR1 GTSNPN and CDR2 SVGIG (reference sequence). This CDR3 has 12 residues. V lost 2 bases and J lost 8, with 9 bases in between. The chain's CDR3 is CAWSPGREKLFF. As DNA, the CDR3 is TGTGCCTGGAGTCCCGGCCGGGAAAAACTGTTTTTT.

The V call is TRBV5-1, the J call TRBJ2-1; the match to TRBD2 covers 10 bases. The V and J ends lost 5 bases and 5 bases, in that order; junction bases with no gene match: 1. This CDR3 has 13 residues. The germline V gene has CDR1 SGHRS and CDR2 YFSETQ. The CDR3, as DNA: TGCGCCAGCAGACTAGCGGGGAACAATGAGCAGTTCTTC. Amino acids: CASRLAGNNEQFF.

This clonotype was found many times. The chain links TRBV18 to TRBJ2-1; 8 bases map to TRBD1. V lost 4 bases and J lost 9; bases outside the gene matches: 8. This CDR3 is 14 amino acids long. The germline CDR1 and CDR2 sequences are KGHSH and LQKENI. The CDR3 loop is CASSLGTGRSEQFF. CDR3 nucleotide sequence: TGTGCCAGCTCACTGGGGACAGGAAGGAGTGAGCAGTTCTTC.

The CDR3 DNA follows: TGTGCCAGCAGCTTAGGCAGGAGGCGGGAGAGGCAAGAGACCCAGTACTTC. This sequence encodes CASSLGRRRERQETQYF. The rearrangement joins TRBV11-2 to TRBJ2-5; 7 bases agree with TRBD2. CDR1 is SGHAT, CDR2 FQNNGV, per germline. The CDR3 length is 17 residues. The J segment lost 2 bases and the V segment lost 1 base, leaving 10 bases of the junction unmatched.

This clonotype was counted at least ten times. The rearrangement joins TRBV28 to TRBJ2-7; TRBD1 or TRBD2 may be the D gene (6 bases each). Trimming cost V 8 bases and J 2 bases, with 16 bases left between them. The CDR3 is 14 residues long. Germline loops: CDR1 MDHEN, CDR2 SYDVKM. CDR3 in amino acids: CASGRWGAPYEQYF. CDR3 in DNA: TGTGCCAGCGGTCGTTGGGGGGCCCCCTACGAGCAGTACTTC.

The V call is TRBV14, the J call TRBJ2-1; 8 nucleotides line up with TRBD1. V lost 6 bases and J lost 4; bases outside the gene matches: 8. Germline V lookup: CDR1 SGHDN, CDR2 FVKESK. This CDR3 is 15 amino acids long. The CDR3 here is CASSSDRVTYNEQFF. The CDR3 DNA follows: TGTGCCAGCAGTTCGGACAGGGTGACTTACAATGAGCAGTTCTTC.